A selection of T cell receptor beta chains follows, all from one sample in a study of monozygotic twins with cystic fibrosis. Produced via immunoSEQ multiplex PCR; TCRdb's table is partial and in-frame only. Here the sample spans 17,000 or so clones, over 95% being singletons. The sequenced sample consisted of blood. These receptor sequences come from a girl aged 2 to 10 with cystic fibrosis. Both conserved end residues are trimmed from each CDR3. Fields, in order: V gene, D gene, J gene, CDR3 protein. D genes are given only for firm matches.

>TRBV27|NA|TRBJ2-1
ASSFAGRDNEQF
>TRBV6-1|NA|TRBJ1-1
ASSEAFEGTEAF
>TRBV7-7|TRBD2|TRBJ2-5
ASSQLLAGGTLQETQY
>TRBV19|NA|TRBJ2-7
ASSNFGSYEQY
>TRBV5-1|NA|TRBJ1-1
ASSLLALRGAANTEAF
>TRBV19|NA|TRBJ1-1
ASSTPPSGQTNTEAF
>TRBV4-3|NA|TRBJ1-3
ASSQETFGTLGNTIY
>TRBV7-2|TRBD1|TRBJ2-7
ASSLEQGVLYYEQY
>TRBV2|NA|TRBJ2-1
ASRPHRDNNEQF
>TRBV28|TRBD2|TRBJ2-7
ASSSSGGTMTYEQY
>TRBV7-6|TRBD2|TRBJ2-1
ASSLGARLAGGNEQF
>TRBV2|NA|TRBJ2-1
ASSTDSSSYNEQF
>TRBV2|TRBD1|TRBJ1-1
ASSEGTGNTEAF
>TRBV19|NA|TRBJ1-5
ATKYRGSNQPQH
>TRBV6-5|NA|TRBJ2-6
ASGRVGANVLT
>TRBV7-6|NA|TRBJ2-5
ASSGAGRQETQY
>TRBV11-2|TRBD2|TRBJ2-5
ASSLGAAGGQETQY
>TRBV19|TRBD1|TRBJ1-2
ASFDRDYGYT
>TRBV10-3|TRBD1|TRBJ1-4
AISERTGPPEKLF